A selection of T cell receptor beta chains follows, all from one sample in a study of T-cell reconstitution after alpha-beta-depleted transplantation in children. TCRdb fed the PCR reads into MiXCR, producing one record per CDR3 protein. The repertoire consists of 500,000 or so distinct CDR3 sequences, with approximately 32% occurring once and the leading ten covering around 2.4%. The sequences come from PBMCs from the stem cell graft donor, collected from the stem cell graft. All receptors derive from a human donor who donated a stem cell graft to a child with aplastic anemia. Each CDR3 is given with its conserved first and last residue. D genes are given only for firm matches. Clone size is given for some rows only: seen once, a few or many times, or a class if the clone is expanded.

clone_size	cdr3_length	d_call	v_call	j_call	cdr3_aa	cdr3_nt
NA	15	TRBD2	TRBV12-3/TRBV12-4	TRBJ2-1	CASSLSGSEYSEQFF	TGTGCCAGCAGTTTAAGCGGGAGTGAATATTCTGAGCAGTTCTTC
NA	14	NA	TRBV11-2	TRBJ2-2	CASSFQGWAGELFF	TGTGCCAGCAGCTTTCAAGGGTGGGCCGGGGAGCTGTTTTTT
NA	13	TRBD2	TRBV19	TRBJ2-1	CASSMLSGSEQFF	TGTGCCAGTAGTATGTTAAGCGGGAGTGAGCAGTTCTTC
NA	14	NA	TRBV5-1	TRBJ1-4	CASSLDGGREKLFF	TGCGCCAGCAGCTTGGACGGGGGCAGGGAAAAACTGTTTTTT
NA	13	TRBD1	TRBV29-1	TRBJ2-3	CSVGQGSADTQYF	TGCAGCGTGGGACAGGGTTCAGCAGATACGCAGTATTTT
NA	16	NA	TRBV20-1	TRBJ1-2	CSARAGGGHRWYGYTF	TGCAGTGCTAGAGCCGGGGGGGGCCACCGTTGGTATGGCTACACCTTC
NA	15	TRBD1	TRBV9	TRBJ2-7	CASSPRDRSSYEQYF	TGTGCCAGCAGCCCTCGGGACAGGAGCTCCTACGAGCAGTACTTC
NA	14	NA	TRBV9	TRBJ1-3	CASSAALSGNTIYF	TGTGCCAGCAGCGCAGCCCTCTCTGGAAACACCATATATTTT
NA	18	TRBD1	TRBV7-8	TRBJ2-6	CASSLARDSLSGANVLTF	TGTGCCAGCAGCTTAGCCAGGGACAGCCTCTCTGGGGCCAACGTCCTGACTTTC
NA	16	TRBD1	TRBV9	TRBJ2-7	CASSPTGTGGLREQYF	TGTGCCAGCAGCCCCACTGGGACAGGGGGCTTGAGGGAGCAGTACTTC
NA	14	NA	TRBV12-3/TRBV12-4	TRBJ1-1	CASSQRGKGTEAFF	TGTGCCAGCAGTCAGCGAGGGAAGGGCACTGAAGCTTTCTTT
NA	16	NA	TRBV20-1	TRBJ2-1	CSSTNPRQNSYNEQFF	TGCAGTTCCACAAACCCCCGGCAGAACTCCTACAATGAGCAGTTCTTC
many	13	NA	TRBV7-2	TRBJ2-1	CASSLDPYNEQFF	TGTGCCAGCAGCTTAGACCCCTACAATGAGCAGTTCTTC
NA	15	NA	TRBV7-9	TRBJ1-1	CASSPSGGSNTEAFF	TGTGCCAGCAGCCCGTCCGGGGGATCGAACACTGAAGCTTTCTTT
few	17	TRBD2	TRBV5-1	TRBJ2-5	CASSLGLAGGVQETQYF	TGCGCCAGCAGCTTGGGACTAGCGGGAGGGGTCCAAGAGACCCAGTACTTC
few	14	TRBD1	TRBV29-1	TRBJ1-3	CSVKTGVSGNTIYF	TGCAGCGTTAAAACAGGGGTCTCGGGAAACACCATATATTTT
NA	16	TRBD1	TRBV7-8	TRBJ1-4	CASSSGQGPTNEKLFF	TGTGCCAGCAGCTCCGGACAGGGACCCACTAATGAAAAACTGTTTTTT
few	15	NA	TRBV4-3	TRBJ1-1	CASSQGAGGGTEAFF	TGCGCCAGCAGCCAAGGCGCGGGCGGAGGCACTGAAGCTTTCTTT
many	16	NA	TRBV6-1	TRBJ2-1	CASERGQGGSYNEQFF	TGTGCCAGCGAGAGGGGCCAGGGGGGTTCCTACAATGAGCAGTTCTTC
NA	16	NA	TRBV7-9	TRBJ2-4	CASSPSTGTAKNIQYF	TGTGCCAGCAGCCCATCAACCGGGACAGCCAAAAACATTCAGTACTTC
NA	18	TRBD2	TRBV27	TRBJ2-3	CASSITGTRRVSTDTQYF	TGTGCCAGCAGCATAACCGGGACTAGGAGGGTGAGCACAGATACGCAGTATTTT
NA	13	NA	TRBV29-1	TRBJ1-4	CSGRGATNEKLFF	TGCAGCGGCAGGGGAGCGACTAATGAAAAACTGTTTTTT
few	13	NA	TRBV20-1	TRBJ2-1	CSARFLLENEQFF	TGCAGTGCTAGATTCCTACTAGAAAATGAGCAGTTCTTC
NA	14	TRBD1	TRBV5-1	TRBJ1-1	CASSPGQAGTEAFF	TGCGCCAGCAGCCCGGGACAGGCGGGGACTGAAGCTTTCTTT
NA	16	NA	TRBV20-1	TRBJ2-5	CSARRGGTANQETQYF	TGCAGTGCTAGAAGGGGCGGGACAGCAAACCAAGAGACCCAGTACTTC
NA	16	NA	TRBV7-8	TRBJ1-2	CASSLLSTLTREGYTF	TGTGCCAGCAGCCTTCTGAGTACTCTGACCCGGGAAGGCTACACCTTC
few	12	NA	TRBV18	TRBJ2-1	CASSVNRNEQFF	TGTGCCAGCTCAGTGAATAGGAATGAGCAGTTCTTC
NA	13	NA	TRBV5-6	TRBJ1-2	CASSLASGDGYTF	TGTGCCAGCAGCTTGGCCTCGGGGGATGGCTACACCTTC
NA	15	TRBD1	TRBV5-5	TRBJ1-2	CASSLLGQGSYGYTF	TGTGCCAGCAGCTTGCTGGGACAGGGATCCTATGGCTACACCTTC
NA	15	NA	TRBV20-1	TRBJ1-2	CSARDLQGLNYGYTF	TGCAGTGCTAGAGATTTGCAGGGGCTGAACTATGGCTACACCTTC
NA	11	NA	TRBV29-1	TRBJ2-1	CSVDRYNEQFF	TGCAGCGTTGATAGGTACAATGAGCAGTTCTTC
few	14	TRBD2	TRBV7-2	TRBJ2-7	CASSPGLAAYEQYF	TGTGCCAGCAGCCCTGGACTAGCGGCCTACGAGCAGTACTTC
NA	18	TRBD1	TRBV10-1	TRBJ2-3	CASSGDREVPLITDTQYF	TGCGCCAGCAGTGGGGACAGGGAAGTCCCGCTAATCACAGATACGCAGTATTTT
few	17	TRBD1	TRBV4-3	TRBJ2-7	CASSLGQGPMGDYEQYF	TGCGCCAGCAGCCTTGGACAGGGCCCGATGGGGGACTACGAGCAGTACTTC
few	16	TRBD1	TRBV27	TRBJ1-6	CASSLVYGTGGSPLHF	TGTGCCAGCAGTTTAGTATACGGGACAGGGGGTTCACCCCTCCACTTT
NA	14	TRBD2	TRBV18	TRBJ2-3	CASSPGLNTDTQYF	TGTGCCAGCTCACCGGGACTAAACACAGATACGCAGTATTTC
few	15	TRBD1	TRBV18	TRBJ1-5	CASSPGQLINQPQHF	TGTGCCAGCTCACCGGGACAGCTAATCAATCAGCCCCAGCATTTT
few	15	NA	TRBV7-2	TRBJ1-1	CASSPRQVGDGEAFF	TGTGCCAGCAGCCCGAGACAGGTAGGAGATGGTGAAGCTTTCTTT
NA	16	TRBD1	TRBV30	TRBJ2-2	CAWSTLDRGLFGELFF	TGTGCCTGGAGTACTCTGGACAGGGGCCTCTTTGGGGAGCTGTTTTTT
few	12	NA	TRBV29-1	TRBJ2-2	CSGERNTGELFF	TGCAGCGGCGAGAGGAACACCGGGGAGCTGTTTTTT
NA	16	NA	TRBV7-2	TRBJ2-4	CASSTNLRAAKNIQYF	TGTGCCAGCAGCACAAACCTGCGCGCAGCCAAAAACATTCAGTACTTC
few	15	TRBD1	TRBV7-2	TRBJ1-2	CASSRSGQGHYGYTF	TGTGCCAGCAGTCGTTCCGGACAGGGCCACTATGGCTACACCTTC
NA	17	NA	TRBV5-1	TRBJ1-5	CASSLAPTAYSNQPQHF	TGCGCCAGCAGCTTGGCCCCGACAGCCTATAGCAATCAGCCCCAGCATTTT
few	13	NA	TRBV29-1	TRBJ2-7	CSVDRGVFNEQYF	TGCAGCGTTGACAGGGGGGTATTCAACGAGCAGTACTTC
NA	17	TRBD2	TRBV4-3	TRBJ2-1	CASSQGTSGDRYNEQFF	TGCGCCAGCAGCCAAGGGACTAGCGGGGACCGCTACAATGAGCAGTTCTTC
many	15	TRBD1	TRBV7-9	TRBJ1-1	CASSFAGQVATEAFF	TGTGCCAGCAGCTTTGCGGGACAGGTCGCCACTGAAGCTTTCTTT